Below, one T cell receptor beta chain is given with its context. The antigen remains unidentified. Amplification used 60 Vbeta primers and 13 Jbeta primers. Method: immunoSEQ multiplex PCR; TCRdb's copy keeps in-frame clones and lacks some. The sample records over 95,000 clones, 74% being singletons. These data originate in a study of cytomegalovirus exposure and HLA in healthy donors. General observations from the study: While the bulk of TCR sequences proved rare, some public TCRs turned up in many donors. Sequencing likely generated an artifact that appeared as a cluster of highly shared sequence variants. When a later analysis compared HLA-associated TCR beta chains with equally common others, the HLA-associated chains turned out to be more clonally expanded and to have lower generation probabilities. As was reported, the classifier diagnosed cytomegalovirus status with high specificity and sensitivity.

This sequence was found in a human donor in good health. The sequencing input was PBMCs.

The CDR3 region has the DNA TGTGCCAGCAGCGGGCGACTAGCGGGGGATCGCACAGATACGCAGTATTTT. This codes for CASSGRLAGDRTDTQYF. The V and J genes are TRBV7-9 and TRBJ2-3, with TRBD2 matching 12 bases. CDR1 SEHNR and CDR2 FQNEAQ come from the germline V gene (reference sequence). V shed 5 bases, J shed 1 base, and the junction held 7 bases outside the gene matches. This CDR3 spans 17 amino acids.